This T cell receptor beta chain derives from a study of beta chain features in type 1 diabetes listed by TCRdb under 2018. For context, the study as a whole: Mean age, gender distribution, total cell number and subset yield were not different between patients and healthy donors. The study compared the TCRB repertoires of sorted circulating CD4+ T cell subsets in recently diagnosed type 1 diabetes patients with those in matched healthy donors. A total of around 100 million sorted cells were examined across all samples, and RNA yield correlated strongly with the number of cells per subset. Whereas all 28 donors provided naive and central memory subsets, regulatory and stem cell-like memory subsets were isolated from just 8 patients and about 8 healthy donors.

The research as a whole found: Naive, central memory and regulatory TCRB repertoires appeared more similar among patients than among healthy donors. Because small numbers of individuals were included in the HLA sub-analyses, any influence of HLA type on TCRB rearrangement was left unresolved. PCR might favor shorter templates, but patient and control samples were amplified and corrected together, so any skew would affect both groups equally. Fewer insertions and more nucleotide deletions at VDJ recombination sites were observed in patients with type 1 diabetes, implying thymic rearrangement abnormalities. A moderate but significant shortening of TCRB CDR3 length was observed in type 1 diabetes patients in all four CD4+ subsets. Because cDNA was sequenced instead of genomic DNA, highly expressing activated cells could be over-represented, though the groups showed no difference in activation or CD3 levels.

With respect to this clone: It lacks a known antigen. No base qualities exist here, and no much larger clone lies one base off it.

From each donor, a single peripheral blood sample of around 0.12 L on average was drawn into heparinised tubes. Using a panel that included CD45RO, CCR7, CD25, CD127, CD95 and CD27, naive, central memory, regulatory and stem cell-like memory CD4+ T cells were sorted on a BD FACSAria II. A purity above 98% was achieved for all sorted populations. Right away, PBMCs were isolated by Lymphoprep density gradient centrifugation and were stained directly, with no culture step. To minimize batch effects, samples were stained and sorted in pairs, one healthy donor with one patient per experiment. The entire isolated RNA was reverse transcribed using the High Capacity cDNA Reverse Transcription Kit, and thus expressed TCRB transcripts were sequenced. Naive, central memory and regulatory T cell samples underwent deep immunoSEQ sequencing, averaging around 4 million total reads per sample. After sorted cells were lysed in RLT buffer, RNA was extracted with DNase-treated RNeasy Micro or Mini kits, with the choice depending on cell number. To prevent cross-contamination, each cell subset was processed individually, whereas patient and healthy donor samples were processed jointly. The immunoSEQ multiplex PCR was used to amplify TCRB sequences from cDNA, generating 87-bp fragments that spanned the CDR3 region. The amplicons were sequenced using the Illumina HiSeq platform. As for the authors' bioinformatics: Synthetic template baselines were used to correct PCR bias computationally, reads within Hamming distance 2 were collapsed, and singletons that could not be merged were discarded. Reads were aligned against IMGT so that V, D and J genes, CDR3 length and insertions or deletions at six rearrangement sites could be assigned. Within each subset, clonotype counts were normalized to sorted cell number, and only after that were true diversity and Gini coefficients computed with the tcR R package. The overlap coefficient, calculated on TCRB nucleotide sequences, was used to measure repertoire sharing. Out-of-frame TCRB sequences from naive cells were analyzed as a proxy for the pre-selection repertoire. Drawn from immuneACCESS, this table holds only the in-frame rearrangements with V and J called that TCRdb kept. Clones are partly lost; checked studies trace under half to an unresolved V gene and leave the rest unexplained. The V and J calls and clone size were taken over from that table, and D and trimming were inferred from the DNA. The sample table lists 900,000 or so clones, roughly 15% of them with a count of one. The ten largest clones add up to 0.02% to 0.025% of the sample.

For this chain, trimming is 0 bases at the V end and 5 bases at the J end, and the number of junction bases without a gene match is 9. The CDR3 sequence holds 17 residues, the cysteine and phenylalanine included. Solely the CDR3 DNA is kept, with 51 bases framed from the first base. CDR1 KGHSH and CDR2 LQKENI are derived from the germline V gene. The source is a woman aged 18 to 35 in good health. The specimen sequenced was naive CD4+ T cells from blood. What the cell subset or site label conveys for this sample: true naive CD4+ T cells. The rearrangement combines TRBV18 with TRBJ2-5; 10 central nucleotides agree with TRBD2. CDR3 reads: CASSPPGGASGSETQYF. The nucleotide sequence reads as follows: TGTGCCAGCTCACCACCCGGAGGGGCTAGCGGGAGTGAGACCCAGTACTTC.